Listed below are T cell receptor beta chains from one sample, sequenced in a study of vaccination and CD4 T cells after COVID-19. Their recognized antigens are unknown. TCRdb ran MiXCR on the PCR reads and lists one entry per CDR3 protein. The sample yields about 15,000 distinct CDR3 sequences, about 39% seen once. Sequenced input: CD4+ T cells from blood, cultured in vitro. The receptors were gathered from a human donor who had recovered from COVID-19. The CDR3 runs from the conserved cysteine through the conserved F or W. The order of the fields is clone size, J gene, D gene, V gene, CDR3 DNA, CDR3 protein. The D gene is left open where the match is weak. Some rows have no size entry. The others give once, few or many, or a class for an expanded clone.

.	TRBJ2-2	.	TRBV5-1	TGCGCCAGCAGCTTCTCGGGAGCGGGCACCGGGGAGCTGTTTTTT	CASSFSGAGTGELFF
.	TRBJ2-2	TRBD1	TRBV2	TGTGCCAGCAGTGAAAGCGCAGGGGGCGGGACCGGGGAGCTGTTTTTT	CASSESAGGGTGELFF
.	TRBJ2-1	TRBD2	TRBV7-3	TGTGCCAGCAGCTTAAAGGCTTTGACTAGCGGGACTTACAATGAGCAGTTCTTC	CASSLKALTSGTYNEQFF
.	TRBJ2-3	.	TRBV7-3	TGTGCCAGCAGTACACCCCCAGATACGCAGTATTTT	CASSTPPDTQYF
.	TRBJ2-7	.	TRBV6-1	TGTGCCAGCACAACCACACCGGGACGGAACTACGAGCAGTACTTC	CASTTTPGRNYEQYF
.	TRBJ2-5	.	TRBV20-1	TGCAGTGCTAGAGATCGGGGACTCGCGCAAGAGACCCAGTACTTC	CSARDRGLAQETQYF
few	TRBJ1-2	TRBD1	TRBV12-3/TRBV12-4	TGTGCCAGCAGTTCTCAAAACAGGGGGCGGAGTGGCTACACCTTC	CASSSQNRGRSGYTF
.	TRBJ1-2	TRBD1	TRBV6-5	TGTGCCAGCAGTTACTCGACAGGGCTTGGCTACACCTTC	CASSYSTGLGYTF
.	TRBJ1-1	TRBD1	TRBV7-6	TGTGCCAGCAGCTTAGGGGGCGGACAGGGGATGAACACTGAAGCTTTCTTT	CASSLGGGQGMNTEAFF
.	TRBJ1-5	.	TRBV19	TGTGCCACCGTGGACAGAATTAGCAATCAGCCCCAGCATTTT	CATVDRISNQPQHF
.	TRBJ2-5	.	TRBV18	TGTGCCAGCTCAGAGTTGACAGCTGGGGAGACCCAGTACTTC	CASSELTAGETQYF
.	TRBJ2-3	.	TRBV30	TGTGCCTGGAGTGTAACTTCCGGTGGACACCCGGATACGCAGTATTTT	CAWSVTSGGHPDTQYF
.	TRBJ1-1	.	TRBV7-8	TGTGCCAGCAGCTTAGACTCGAACACTGAAGCTTTCTTT	CASSLDSNTEAFF
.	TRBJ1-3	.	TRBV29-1	TGCAGCGTTGGCGGTGGCAGGGAGAGCTCTGGAAACACCATATATTTT	CSVGGGRESSGNTIYF
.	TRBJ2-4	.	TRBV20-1	TGCAGTGCTAATGATGGGAGTAACATTCAGTACTTC	CSANDGSNIQYF
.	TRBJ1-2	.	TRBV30	TGTGCCTGGAGTCTTCCCGGCTATGGCTACACCTTC	CAWSLPGYGYTF
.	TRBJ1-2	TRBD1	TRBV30	TGTGCCTGGAGTAAAGGCAGGGGGACCGGTGGCTACACCTTC	CAWSKGRGTGGYTF
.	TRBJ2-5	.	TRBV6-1	TGTGCCAGCCTCTTAGGAGGAGTCCAAGAGACCCAGTACTTC	CASLLGGVQETQYF
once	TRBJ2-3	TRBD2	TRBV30	TGTGCCTGGAGTGAAGCTAGCGGGGCAAGGAGGAACACAGATACGCAGTATTTT	CAWSEASGARRNTDTQYF
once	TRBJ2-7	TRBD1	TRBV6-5	TGTGCCAGCAGTTGGGACAGATTGAGCTCCTACGAGCAGTACTTC	CASSWDRLSSYEQYF
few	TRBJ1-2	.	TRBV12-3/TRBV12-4	TGTGCCAGCAGCTCCGGAGCCAGGGAAGACTACACCTTC	CASSSGAREDYTF
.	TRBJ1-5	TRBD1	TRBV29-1	TGCAGCGTTAGAGAGACAGGGGCGGGCAATCAGCCCCAGCATTTT	CSVRETGAGNQPQHF
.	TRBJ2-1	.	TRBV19	TGTGCCAGTAAGGACGTTAGCTCCTACAATGAGCAGTTCTTC	CASKDVSSYNEQFF
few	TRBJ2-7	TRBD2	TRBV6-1	TGTGCCAGCAGGGGACTAGCAAAATACGAGCAGTACTTC	CASRGLAKYEQYF
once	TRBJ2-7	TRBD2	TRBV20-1	TGCAGTGCTAGACTAGCGGGAGGGCCCTCCGAGCAGTACTTC	CSARLAGGPSEQYF
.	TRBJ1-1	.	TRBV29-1	TGCAGCGTTGACCTGGGGCTTCAGGGGACTGAAGCTTTCTTT	CSVDLGLQGTEAFF
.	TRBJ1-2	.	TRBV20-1	TGCAGTGCTAGAAATTTAAACAGGTTGGGTGGCTACACCTTC	CSARNLNRLGGYTF
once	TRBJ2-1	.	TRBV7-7	TGTGCCAGCAGCCCCCTACCTAGCGTTGTTAGGTATGAGCAGTTCTTC	CASSPLPSVVRYEQFF
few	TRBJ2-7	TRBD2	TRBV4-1	TGCGCCAGCGGCAACTGGCGGGGGGGCTACGAGCAGTACTTC	CASGNWRGGYEQYF
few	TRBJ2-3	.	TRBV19	TGTGCCAGTAGTACAGTCCCCAAACTTACGCAGTATTTT	CASSTVPKLTQYF
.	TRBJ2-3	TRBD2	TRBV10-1	TGCGCCAGCAGTTCGTCGGCTAGCGGGAAATTTAATACGCAGTATTTT	CASSSSASGKFNTQYF
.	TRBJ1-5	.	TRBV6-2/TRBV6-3	TGTGCCAGCAGTTACCGGCACAGGGAGTCGCTACAAGATTTTAGCAATCAGCCCCAGCATTTT	CASSYRHRESLQDFSNQPQHF
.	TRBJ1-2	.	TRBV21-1	TGTGCCAGCTTCAACAGAAAACTAAACTATGGCTACACCTTC	CASFNRKLNYGYTF
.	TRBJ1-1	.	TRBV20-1	TGCAGTGCCTTAGTAGGGGGGGCAGGGCTAATAAGGGGTGAAGCTTTCTTT	CSALVGGAGLIRGEAFF
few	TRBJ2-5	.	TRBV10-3	TGTGCCATCAGGGTGGCGGTCGAAGAGACCCAGTACTTC	CAIRVAVEETQYF
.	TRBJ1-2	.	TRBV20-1	TGCAGTGCTCAGTCAGGGGACCATGGCTACACCTTC	CSAQSGDHGYTF
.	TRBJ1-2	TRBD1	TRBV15	TGTGCCACCAGCCGGGACAGGGGGCACTATGGCTACACCTTC	CATSRDRGHYGYTF
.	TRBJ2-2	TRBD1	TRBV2	TGTGCCAGCAAGGGACAGGGGGACACCGGGGAGCTGTTTTTT	CASKGQGDTGELFF
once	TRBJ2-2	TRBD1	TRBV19	TGTGCCAGTAGCAGACAGGACAGGGGGGCCACCGGGGAGCTGTTTTTT	CASSRQDRGATGELFF
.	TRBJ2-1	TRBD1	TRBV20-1	TGCAGTGCCGACCGGGACAGGGTACGTGGTGAGCAGTTCTTC	CSADRDRVRGEQFF
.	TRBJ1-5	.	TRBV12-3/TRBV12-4	TGTGCCAGCAGGGGATTCAGGGATCAGCCCCAGCATTTT	CASRGFRDQPQHF
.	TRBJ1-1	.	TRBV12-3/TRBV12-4	TGTGCCAGCAGTTTAGGGGGGCGCGGTATCACTGAAGCTTTCTTT	CASSLGGRGITEAFF
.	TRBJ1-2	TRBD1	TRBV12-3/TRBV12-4	TGTGCCAGCAGTCGACAGGGGGTGGGTGGCTACACCTTC	CASSRQGVGGYTF
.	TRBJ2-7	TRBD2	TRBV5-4	TGTGCCAGCAGCCTAGCGGGGGGGCACCGCGAGCAGTACTTC	CASSLAGGHREQYF
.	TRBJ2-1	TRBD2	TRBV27	TGTGCCACCCATAGCGGGGGGCGCTCCTACAATGAGCAGTTCTTC	CATHSGGRSYNEQFF
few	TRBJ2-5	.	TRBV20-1	TGCAGTGCTAGGTCCGGGGATCTTGAGACCCAGTACTTC	CSARSGDLETQYF
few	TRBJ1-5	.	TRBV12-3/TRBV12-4	TGTGCCAGCAGTTTATCGGGCGGGGGCAATCAGCCCCAGCATTTT	CASSLSGGGNQPQHF
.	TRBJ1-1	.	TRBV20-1	TGCAGTGCTAGAAGGGATATGAACACTGAAGCTTTCTTT	CSARRDMNTEAFF